Below are 9 T cell receptor beta chains sequenced from a single sample in a study of blood T cell repertoires in COVID-19. The assay was immunoSEQ multiplex PCR, and TCRdb's table has in-frame clones only and misses some. The data show about 170,000 clones, 70% to 85% seen once. Sequencing input: peripheral blood. All receptors derive from a woman of 80 years or more with acute or convalescent COVID-19.

V is TRBV18 and J is TRBJ2-7, with TRBD1 identical over 7 bases. The CDR3 has 13 amino acids. CDR1 and CDR2 from the germline V gene are KGHSH and LQKENI. J lost 7 bases, V lost 3 bases, and 6 bases had no gene match. CDR3 coding DNA: TGTGCCAGCTCACCGGACAGGTTCGGGGAGCAGTACTTC. Amino acid sequence: CASSPDRFGEQYF.

The J gene is TRBJ2-1, the V gene TRBV6-5; a weak D match, TRBD1 (5 bases). V dropped 5 bases and J dropped 2 bases, with 10 bases sitting between them. CDR3 length equals 14 residues. Per the germline V gene, CDR1 is MNHEY and CDR2 is SVGAGI. For the CDR3, the DNA is TGTGCCAGCAGTACCGTGGACACCTACAATGAGCAGTTCTTC. Translating it yields CASSTVDTYNEQFF.

In this sample, this clone turned up once. The chain combines TRBV7-2 with TRBJ1-2, with 9 bases that match TRBD1. Unmatched junction bases numbered 7, after V lost 2 bases and J lost 6 bases. The CDR3 spans 15 residues. The germline gives CDR1 SGHTA, CDR2 FQGNSA. The CDR3 here is CASSLHGQGNHGYTF. In nucleotides, the CDR3 is TGTGCCAGCAGCTTACACGGACAGGGGAATCATGGCTACACCTTC.

This clone came up once. V is TRBV6-5 and J is TRBJ2-7; the D is unclear. CDR3 length equals 14 residues. Germline V gene lookup returns CDR1 MNHEY and CDR2 SVGAGI. V shed 6 bases and J shed 0 bases, with 12 bases lying between them. Here the CDR3 reads CASSAASYSYEQYF. Written as DNA, the CDR3 is TGTGCCAGCAGCGCCGCGTCCTACTCCTACGAGCAGTACTTC.

The V call is TRBV30, the J call TRBJ2-1; a weak D match, TRBD2 (5 bases). The CDR3 contains 11 residues. Looked up from germline, CDR1 is GTSNPN and CDR2 is SVGIG (reference sequence). Here the CDR3 DNA reads TGTGCAGCGGACTCCTACAATGAGCAGTTCTTC. This encodes CAADSYNEQFF.

The chain recombines TRBV10-1 with TRBJ1-2; a weak D match, TRBD1 (6 bases). The CDR3 sequence is 11 residues long. Trimming pared 5 bases from V and 10 bases from J, leaving 11 bases between. Germline V CDR1 and CDR2: WNHNN, SYGVQD (reference sequence). CDR3: CASSPTGYYTF. CDR3 sequence (DNA): TGCGCCAGCAGTCCCACAGGGTACTACACCTTC.

This clone was counted a single time. This specimen includes other DNA sequences encoding the same CDR3. The CDR3 bases are TGTGCCAGTAGTATCACAGGGGAGGATTCACCCCTCCACTTT. Translating gives CASSITGEDSPLHF. The chain recombines TRBV19 with TRBJ1-6, with TRBD1 matching over 7 bases. The V gene's germline CDR1 is LNHDA and CDR2 SQIVND (reference sequence). There are 14 residues in the CDR3. V shed 3 bases, J shed 8 bases, and the junction held 4 bases outside the gene matches. Filled out from reference TRBV19 and TRBJ1-6, the complete variable domain reads DGGITQSPKYLFRKEGQNVTLSCEQNLNHDAMYWYRQDPGQGLRLIYYSQIVNDFQKGDIAEGYSVSREKKESFPLTVTSAQKNPTAFYLCASSITGEDSPLHFGNGTRLTVT.

This clone was detected only once. The chain is built from TRBV6-1 and TRBJ2-7; 9 nucleotides agree with TRBD1. This CDR3 region has 14 residues. Germline values: CDR1 MNHNS, CDR2 SASEGT. V trimming: 3 bases; J trimming: 4 bases; junction bases outside the gene matches: 4. The CDR3 DNA sequence: TGTGCCAGCAGTGAGAACAGGGGGCATTACGAGCAGTACTTC. Encoded protein: CASSENRGHYEQYF.

Concerning this clone itself: The sample carries other DNA sequences with the same CDR3. V is TRBV24-1 and J is TRBJ2-1; TRBD2 agrees at 7 bases. The CDR3 consists of 14 residues. Looked up from germline, CDR1 is KGHDR and CDR2 is SFDVKD. Germline trimming cut 9 bases from V and 3 bases from J; bases unmatched to any gene: 7. The CDR3 here is CATSPSGGYNEQFF. For the CDR3, the DNA is TGTGCCACCTCCCCTAGCGGAGGCTACAATGAGCAGTTCTTC.